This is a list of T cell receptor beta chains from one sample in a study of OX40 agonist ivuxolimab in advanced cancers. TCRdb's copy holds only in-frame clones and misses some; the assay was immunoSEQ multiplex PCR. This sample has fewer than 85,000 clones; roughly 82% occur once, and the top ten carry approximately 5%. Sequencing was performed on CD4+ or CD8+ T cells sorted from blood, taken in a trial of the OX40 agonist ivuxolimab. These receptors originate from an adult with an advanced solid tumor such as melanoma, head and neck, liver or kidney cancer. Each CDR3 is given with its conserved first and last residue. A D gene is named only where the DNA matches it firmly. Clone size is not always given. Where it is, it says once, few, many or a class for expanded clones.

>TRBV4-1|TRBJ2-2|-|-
CASSQPLRRLRWPGELFF
TGCGCCAGCAGCCAACCACTTCGTAGACTCCGGTGGCCCGGGGAGCTGTTTTTT
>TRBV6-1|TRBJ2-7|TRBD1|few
CASRKGQDGSYEQYF
TGTGCCAGCAGGAAGGGACAGGATGGCTCCTACGAGCAGTACTTC
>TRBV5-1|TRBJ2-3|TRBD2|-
CASSSLGTSGPTDTQYF
TGCGCCAGCAGCTCACTGGGGACTAGCGGGCCCACAGATACGCAGTATTTT
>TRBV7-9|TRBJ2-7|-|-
CASSPPWLGQYF
TGTGCCAGCAGCCCACCTTGGCTGGGGCAGTACTTC
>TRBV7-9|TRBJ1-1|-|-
CASSLAEVTEAFF
TGTGCCAGCAGCTTAGCCGAGGTAACTGAAGCTTTCTTT
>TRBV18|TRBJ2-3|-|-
CASSPMTTNTDTQYF
TGTGCCAGCTCACCGATGACTACAAACACAGATACGCAGTATTTT
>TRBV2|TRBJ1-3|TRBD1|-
CASNPVSDRSGNTIYF
TGTGCCAGCAACCCTGTCTCGGACAGGTCTGGAAACACCATATATTTT
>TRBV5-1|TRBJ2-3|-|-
CASSRTTDTQYF
TGCGCCAGCAGCCGAACCACAGATACGCAGTATTTT
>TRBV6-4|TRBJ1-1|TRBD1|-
CASSDSVDRGPHTEAFF
TGTGCCAGCAGTGACTCAGTGGACAGGGGGCCCCACACTGAAGCTTTCTTT
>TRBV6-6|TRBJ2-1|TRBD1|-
CASSYGQGQDEQFF
TGTGCCAGCAGTTACGGACAGGGTCAGGATGAGCAGTTCTTC
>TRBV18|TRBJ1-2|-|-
CASSSDGGSTF
TGTGCCAGCTCATCGGACGGGGGGTCCACCTTC
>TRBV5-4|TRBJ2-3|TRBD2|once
CASSTGLATTDTQYF
TGTGCCAGCAGCACAGGACTAGCGACCACAGATACGCAGTATTTT
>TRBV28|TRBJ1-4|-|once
CASSQPEKLFF
TGTGCCAGCAGTCAGCCCGAAAAACTGTTTTTT
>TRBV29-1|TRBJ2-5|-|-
CSVEKGGETQYF
TGCAGCGTTGAAAAGGGTGGGGAGACCCAGTACTTC
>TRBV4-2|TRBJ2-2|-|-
CASSQGDGEANTGELFF
TGTGCCAGCAGCCAAGGGGACGGGGAGGCCAACACCGGGGAGCTGTTTTTT
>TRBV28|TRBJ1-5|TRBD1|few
CASSLYTGDSSNQPQHF
TGTGCCAGCAGTTTATATACAGGGGATTCTAGCAATCAGCCCCAGCATTTT